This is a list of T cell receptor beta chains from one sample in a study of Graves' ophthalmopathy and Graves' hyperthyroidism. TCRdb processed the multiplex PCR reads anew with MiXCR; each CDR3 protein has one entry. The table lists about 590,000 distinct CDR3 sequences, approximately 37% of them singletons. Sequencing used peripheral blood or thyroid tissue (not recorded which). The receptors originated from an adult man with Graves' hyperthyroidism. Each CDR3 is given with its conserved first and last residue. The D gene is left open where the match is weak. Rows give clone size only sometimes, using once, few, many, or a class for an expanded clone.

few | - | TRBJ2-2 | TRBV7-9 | CASSRGWGDTGTGELFF | TGTGCCAGCAGCCGGGGCTGGGGGGATACAGGCACCGGGGAGCTGTTTTTT
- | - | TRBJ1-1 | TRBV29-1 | CSAGTPNTEAFF | TGCAGCGCCGGGACACCGAACACTGAAGCTTTCTTT
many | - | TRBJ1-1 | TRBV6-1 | CASSVGEGNTEAFF | TGTGCCAGCAGTGTCGGCGAAGGGAACACTGAAGCTTTCTTT
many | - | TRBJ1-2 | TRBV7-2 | CASSKHTGGGYTF | TGTGCCAGCAGCAAACATACCGGGGGGGGCTACACCTTC
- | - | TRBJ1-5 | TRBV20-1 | CSARLPGETQHF | TGCAGTGCTAGGCTCCCGGGAGAGACCCAGCATTTT
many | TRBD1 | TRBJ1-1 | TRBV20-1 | CSARDAGGTEAFF | TGCAGTGCTAGAGACGCAGGGGGGACTGAAGCTTTCTTT
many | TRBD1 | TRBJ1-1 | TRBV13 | CASSTQGYNTEAFF | TGTGCCAGCAGCACACAGGGGTATAACACTGAAGCTTTCTTT
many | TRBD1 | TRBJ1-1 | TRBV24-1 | CATSDSDRGDTEAFF | TGTGCCACCAGTGACTCGGACAGGGGGGACACTGAAGCTTTCTTT
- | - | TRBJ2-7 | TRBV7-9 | CASRGVLYYNEQYF | TGTGCCAGCAGGGGGGTCCTGTACTACAATGAGCAGTACTTC
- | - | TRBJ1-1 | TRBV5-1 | CASSSGTLQTNTEAFF | TGCGCCAGCAGCTCGGGGACGTTACAAACGAACACTGAAGCTTTCTTT
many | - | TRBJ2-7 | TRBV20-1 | CSAREAGAPEQYF | TGCAGTGCTAGAGAGGCAGGGGCTCCCGAGCAGTACTTC
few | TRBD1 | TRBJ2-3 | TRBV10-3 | CAISGRTGTTDTQYF | TGTGCCATCAGTGGGAGGACAGGGACCACAGATACGCAGTATTTT
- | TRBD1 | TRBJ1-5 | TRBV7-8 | CASSLAGQGLGGQPQHF | TGTGCCAGCAGCTTAGCCGGACAGGGGCTGGGGGGTCAGCCCCAGCATTTT
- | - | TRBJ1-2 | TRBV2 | CASRGSHYGYTF | TGTGCCAGCCGGGGTTCCCACTATGGCTACACCTTC
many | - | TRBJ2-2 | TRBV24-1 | CATSSGAAEYTGELFF | TGTGCCACCAGTTCAGGGGCAGCCGAGTACACCGGGGAGCTGTTTTTT
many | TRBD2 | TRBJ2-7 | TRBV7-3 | CASSRLRLAPGHEQYF | TGTGCCAGCAGCCGACTGAGACTAGCCCCTGGGCACGAGCAGTACTTC
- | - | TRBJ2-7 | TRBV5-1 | CASRARHSYEQYF | TGTGCCAGCAGAGCCCGGCACTCCTACGAGCAGTACTTC
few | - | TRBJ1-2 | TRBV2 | CASSEGSCIEQINYGYTF | TGTGCCAGCAGTGAGGGGTCTTGCATAGAACAGATTAACTATGGCTACACCTTC
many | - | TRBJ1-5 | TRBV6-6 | CASSYSRGDNQPQHF | TGTGCCAGCAGTTACTCTAGGGGGGACAATCAGCCCCAGCATTTT
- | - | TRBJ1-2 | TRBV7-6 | CASSLAQTGPNYGYTF | TGTGCCAGCAGCTTAGCCCAAACAGGACCTAACTATGGCTACACCTTC
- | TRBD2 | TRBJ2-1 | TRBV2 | CASSATSGNEQFF | TGTGCCAGCAGCGCGACTAGCGGTAATGAGCAGTTCTTC
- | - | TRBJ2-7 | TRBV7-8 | CASSLAPQGKYF | TGTGCCAGCAGCTTAGCGCCCCAGGGGAAGTACTTC
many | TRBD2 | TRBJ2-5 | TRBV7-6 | CASSLAGSGGETQYF | TGTGCCAGCAGCTTAGCTGGTAGCGGGGGTGAGACCCAGTACTTC
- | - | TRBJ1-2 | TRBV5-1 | CASSWGSTAYGYTF | TGCGCCAGCAGCTGGGGAAGCACAGCGTATGGCTACACCTTC
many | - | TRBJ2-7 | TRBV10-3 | CAIKGLEEQYF | TGTGCCATCAAGGGACTGGAAGAGCAGTACTTC
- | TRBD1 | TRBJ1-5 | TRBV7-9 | CASSLGTGLQFNQPQHF | TGTGCCAGCAGCTTGGGGACAGGGCTACAATTCAATCAGCCCCAGCATTTT
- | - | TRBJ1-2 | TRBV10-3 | CAIRDSYGYTF | TGTGCCATCAGGGACAGCTATGGCTACACCTTC
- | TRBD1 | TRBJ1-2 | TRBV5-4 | CASSAHDRGDGYTF | TGTGCCAGCAGTGCCCACGACAGGGGGGATGGCTACACCTTC
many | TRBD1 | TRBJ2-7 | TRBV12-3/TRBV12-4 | CASRSGTGFGEQYF | TGTGCCAGCAGATCCGGGACAGGGTTTGGCGAGCAGTACTTC
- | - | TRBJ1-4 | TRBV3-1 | CASSQDSKLFF | TGTGCCAGCAGCCAAGATTCAAAACTGTTTTTT
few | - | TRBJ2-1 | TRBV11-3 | CASSFGGDSYNEQFF | TGTGCCAGCAGCTTCGGTGGGGACTCCTACAATGAGCAGTTCTTC
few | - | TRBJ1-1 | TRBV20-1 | CSASKGHSNTEAFF | TGCAGTGCTAGTAAGGGACACTCGAACACTGAAGCTTTCTTT
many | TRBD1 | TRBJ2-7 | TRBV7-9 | CASSSPTGGYEQYF | TGTGCCAGCAGCTCTCCGACAGGGGGCTACGAGCAGTACTTC
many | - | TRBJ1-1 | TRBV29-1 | CSVELGGARTEAFF | TGCAGCGTTGAACTGGGGGGCGCGAGAACTGAAGCTTTCTTT
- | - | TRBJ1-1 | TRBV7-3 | CASSRVGRTNTEAFF | TGTGCCAGCAGCCGCGTTGGCAGGACTAACACTGAAGCTTTCTTT
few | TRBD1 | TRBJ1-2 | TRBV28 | CASTGQGVSYGYTF | TGTGCCAGCACAGGACAGGGGGTATCATATGGCTACACCTTC
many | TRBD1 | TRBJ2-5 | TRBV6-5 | CASSEQGAAETQYF | TGTGCCAGCAGTGAACAGGGGGCGGCGGAGACCCAGTACTTC
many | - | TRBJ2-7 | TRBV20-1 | CSARDPDRRTPYEQYF | TGCAGTGCTAGAGATCCCGACAGGCGGACCCCCTACGAGCAGTACTTC
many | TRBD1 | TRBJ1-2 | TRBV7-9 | CASSQGAGGYGYTF | TGTGCCAGCAGCCAGGGGGCAGGAGGCTATGGCTACACCTTC
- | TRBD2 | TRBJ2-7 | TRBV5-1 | CASSTGLAGGPGHEQYF | TGCGCCAGCAGCACGGGACTAGCGGGAGGCCCTGGGCACGAGCAGTACTTC
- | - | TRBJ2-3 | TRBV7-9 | CASSLGQRSDTQYF | TGCGCCAGCAGCTTGGGGCAGCGCTCAGATACGCAGTATTTT
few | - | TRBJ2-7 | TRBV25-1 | CASSLHTRGANTYEQYF | TGTGCCAGCAGTTTACATACCCGGGGGGCAAATACCTACGAGCAGTACTTC
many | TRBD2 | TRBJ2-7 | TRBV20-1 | CSARAGGTSKPEQYF | TGCAGTGCTAGAGCAGGCGGGACTAGTAAACCTGAGCAGTACTTC
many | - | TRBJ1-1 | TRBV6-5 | CASGFRGGEAFF | TGTGCCAGCGGGTTCAGGGGCGGGGAAGCTTTCTTT
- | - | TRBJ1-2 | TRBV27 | CASSRGGESYGYTF | TGTGCCAGCAGTCGTGGGGGGGAGAGCTATGGCTACACCTTC
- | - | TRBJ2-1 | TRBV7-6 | CASSSGYNEQFF | TGTGCCAGCAGCTCCGGGTACAATGAGCAGTTCTTC
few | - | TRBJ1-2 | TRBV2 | CASKFLQSTSSNYGYTF | TGTGCCAGCAAATTCTTGCAGTCTACTTCCTCTAACTATGGCTACACCTTC
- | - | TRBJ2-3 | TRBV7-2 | CASRAENTQYF | TGTGCCAGCAGGGCAGAAAATACGCAGTATTTT
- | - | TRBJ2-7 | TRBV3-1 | CASSQGPRDTYEQYF | TGTGCCAGCAGCCAAGGTCCCAGGGATACCTACGAGCAGTACTTC